Listed below are T cell receptor beta chains from one sample, sequenced in a study of T cells after yellow fever vaccination. From the 5' RACE reads, TCRdb called clonotypes with MiXCR, one entry per CDR3 protein. The sample has around 610,000 distinct CDR3 sequences, about 13% seen once. Here the sequenced sample was PBMCs, taken on the day of the yellow fever booster vaccination. The receptor set was obtained from a man aged 25-40 years who received the YFV17D yellow fever vaccine. Both conserved end residues are part of each CDR3. A D gene is named only where the DNA matches it firmly. Clone size appears in some rows only: once, few, many, or a class for an expanded clone.

>NA|TRBJ2-5|few|TRBV28
CASSPWTAQETQYF
TGTGCCAGCAGTCCATGGACAGCTCAAGAGACCCAGTACTTC
>TRBD2|TRBJ2-5|few|TRBV5-1
CASSSRLAGAQETQYF
TGCGCCAGCAGCTCCCGACTAGCGGGAGCCCAAGAGACCCAGTACTTC
>TRBD2|TRBJ2-1|NA|TRBV7-3
CASSPQGLAGDNEQFF
TGTGCCAGCAGCCCCCAGGGACTAGCGGGAGACAATGAGCAGTTCTTC
>TRBD1|TRBJ2-7|NA|TRBV6-2/TRBV6-3
CASSGTGTGETEQYF
TGTGCCAGCAGTGGGACCGGGACAGGGGAAACCGAGCAGTACTTC
>NA|TRBJ2-2|NA|TRBV20-1
CSAHRGGHLTGELFF
TGCAGTGCCCACAGGGGAGGGCATTTGACCGGGGAGCTGTTTTTT
>NA|TRBJ2-5|NA|TRBV30
CAWSSLGETQYF
TGTGCCTGGAGTAGCCTGGGGGAGACCCAGTACTTC
>NA|TRBJ2-5|few|TRBV11-2
CASSSYGASAETQYF
TGTGCCAGCAGCTCTTATGGGGCTAGCGCGGAGACCCAGTACTTC
>NA|TRBJ2-5|NA|TRBV7-7
CASSLTDHTKETQYF
TGTGCTAGCAGCTTAACTGACCACACCAAAGAGACCCAGTACTTC
>NA|TRBJ2-7|many|TRBV20-1
CSASDYSYEQYF
TGCAGTGCTTCGGACTATTCCTACGAGCAGTACTTC
>NA|TRBJ2-1|NA|TRBV7-6
CASSLAGAIYNEQFF
TGTGCCAGCAGCTTAGCGGGAGCGATCTACAATGAGCAGTTCTTC
>NA|TRBJ2-7|few|TRBV20-1
CSAKVDRGLPEQYF
TGCAGTGCTAAGGTGGACAGAGGATTGCCCGAGCAGTACTTC
>NA|TRBJ2-7|NA|TRBV7-6
CASSSSIGILADLYEQYF
TGTGCCAGCAGCTCCTCTATCGGGATATTAGCGGACCTCTACGAGCAGTACTTC
>NA|TRBJ2-2|NA|TRBV2
CASSGSREWNTGELFF
TGTGCCAGCAGTGGTAGCCGGGAGTGGAACACCGGGGAGCTGTTTTTT
>TRBD1|TRBJ2-7|NA|TRBV25-1
CASSEFWADRAKSYEQYF
TGTGCCAGCAGTGAATTCTGGGCGGACAGGGCCAAGTCCTACGAGCAGTACTTC
>NA|TRBJ1-3|few|TRBV7-9
CASSLFAGVFSGNTIYF
TGTGCCAGCAGCTTATTTGCGGGAGTTTTCTCTGGAAACACCATATATTTT
>TRBD2|TRBJ2-5|NA|TRBV13
CASSATSGEMGETQYF
TGTGCCAGCAGCGCCACTAGCGGAGAAATGGGGGAGACCCAGTACTTC
>NA|TRBJ1-5|few|TRBV30
CAWSHLNQPQHF
TGTGCCTGGAGTCACCTTAATCAGCCCCAGCATTTT
>TRBD1|TRBJ1-4|NA|TRBV27
CASKRRQGQDEKLFF
TGTGCCAGCAAGAGACGACAAGGACAGGATGAAAAACTGTTTTTT
>TRBD1|TRBJ1-6|NA|TRBV6-2/TRBV6-3
CASSYSTGGNNSPLHF
TGTGCCAGCAGTTACTCGACAGGGGGGAATAATTCACCCCTCCACTTT
>TRBD1|TRBJ1-6|few|TRBV12-3/TRBV12-4
CASSLWDREASPLHF
TGTGCCAGCAGTCTCTGGGACAGGGAGGCTTCACCCCTCCACTTT
>TRBD2|TRBJ2-7|few|TRBV7-9
CASSPSGLARRYEQYF
TGTGCCAGCAGCCCATCGGGACTAGCGAGACGATACGAGCAGTACTTC
>TRBD2|TRBJ2-7|NA|TRBV20-1
CSAPTSGLRYEQYF
TGCAGTGCGCCGACTAGCGGGTTAAGGTATGAGCAGTACTTC
>NA|TRBJ2-1|few|TRBV18
CASSPHRNNEQFF
TGTGCCAGCTCACCTCACAGAAACAATGAGCAGTTCTTC
>NA|TRBJ2-2|NA|TRBV9
CASSTTGQRNTGELFF
TGTGCCAGCAGCACCACCGGACAAAGGAACACCGGGGAGCTGTTTTTT
>NA|TRBJ1-5|many|TRBV7-8
CASSLTPNQPQHF
TGTGCCAGCAGCTTAACCCCCAATCAGCCCCAGCATTTT
>NA|TRBJ1-5|many|TRBV28
CASNHQPQHF
TGTGCCAGCAATCATCAGCCCCAGCATTTT
>TRBD1|TRBJ2-7|NA|TRBV10-3
CAIRNRTGGGEQYF
TGTGCCATCAGAAATCGGACAGGGGGCGGCGAGCAGTACTTC
>NA|TRBJ2-5|NA|TRBV11-3
CASSRIGQETQYF
TGTGCCAGCAGCCGAATAGGCCAAGAGACCCAGTACTTC
>TRBD2|TRBJ2-5|once|TRBV20-1
CSARALGLAGTQETQYF
TGCAGTGCTAGAGCCCTGGGACTAGCGGGGACCCAAGAGACCCAGTACTTC
>TRBD1|TRBJ2-3|many|TRBV29-1
CSVGTGANTDTQYF
TGCAGCGTGGGGACAGGGGCTAACACAGATACGCAGTATTTT
>NA|TRBJ2-5|few|TRBV9
CASSPYGAETQYF
TGTGCCAGCAGCCCGTATGGGGCAGAGACCCAGTACTTC
>TRBD2|TRBJ2-1|NA|TRBV6-5
CASSFINSGRGFDEQFF
TGTGCCAGCAGTTTCATTAATAGCGGGAGGGGGTTCGATGAGCAGTTCTTC
>NA|TRBJ1-2|few|TRBV5-1
CASSSSGGARDYGYTF
TGCGCCAGCAGCAGTTCGGGGGGCGCGAGGGACTATGGCTACACCTTC
>TRBD2|TRBJ2-7|few|TRBV5-1
CASSLGLGSSGYEQYF
TGCGCCAGCAGCTTGGGGTTGGGGTCTAGCGGTTACGAGCAGTACTTC
>TRBD2|TRBJ2-3|few|TRBV29-1
CSVRTGTSETDTQYF
TGCAGCGTGCGTACCGGGACTAGCGAGACAGATACGCAGTATTTT
>NA|TRBJ2-3|NA|TRBV5-1
CASSEGLDTQYF
TGCGCCAGCTCAGAGGGGCTCGATACGCAGTATTTT
>NA|TRBJ2-6|NA|TRBV5-1
CASSPGFGANVLTF
TGCGCCAGCAGCCCCGGCTTTGGGGCCAACGTCCTGACTTTC
>TRBD2|TRBJ2-1|many|TRBV5-6
CASSVTSGPSSYNEQFF
TGTGCCAGCAGCGTGACTAGCGGCCCCAGCTCCTACAATGAGCAGTTCTTC
>NA|TRBJ1-1|NA|TRBV20-1
CSARFSPEAFF
TGCAGTGCTAGGTTCAGCCCTGAAGCTTTCTTT
>TRBD2|TRBJ2-3|NA|TRBV19
CASSALAGGDTDTQYF
TGTGCCAGTAGTGCTCTAGCGGGAGGGGACACAGATACGCAGTATTTT
>NA|TRBJ2-6|NA|TRBV15
CATGPVSGANVLTF
TGTGCCACGGGGCCGGTTTCTGGGGCCAACGTCCTGACTTTC
>NA|TRBJ1-2|few|TRBV11-2
CASSLDSLTYGYTF
TGTGCCAGCAGCTTAGACTCCCTCACCTATGGCTACACCTTC
>TRBD1|TRBJ1-1|NA|TRBV20-1
CSARSLRGGYTEAFF
TGCAGTGCTAGATCCCTCAGGGGGGGCTACACTGAAGCTTTCTTT
>NA|TRBJ1-2|few|TRBV4-2
CASSQDSGRVGYTF
TGTGCCAGCAGCCAAGATTCGGGCAGGGTTGGCTACACCTTC
>NA|TRBJ2-7|NA|TRBV20-1
CSARYNSYEQYF
TGCAGTGCAAGGTATAACTCCTACGAGCAGTACTTC
>NA|TRBJ2-7|few|TRBV24-1
CATSARGGEQYF
TGTGCCACCAGTGCCCGTGGGGGCGAGCAGTACTTC
>NA|TRBJ1-6|few|TRBV30
CAWTINSPLHF
TGTGCCTGGACCATCAATTCACCCCTCCACTTT
>TRBD2|TRBJ2-7|NA|TRBV12-3/TRBV12-4
CASSSTSGSSEQYF
TGTGCCAGCAGTTCCACTAGCGGTAGCTCCGAGCAGTACTTC
>TRBD1|TRBJ2-1|few|TRBV11-2
CASSLVRDRGIEQFF
TGTGCCAGCAGCTTAGTACGTGACAGGGGTATCGAGCAGTTCTTC
>TRBD2|TRBJ2-1|few|TRBV7-8
CASSLVGVAGGIYNEQFF
TGTGCCAGCAGCTTAGTTGGAGTAGCGGGAGGGATATACAATGAGCAGTTCTTC
>NA|TRBJ2-6|few|TRBV4-2
CASSQGDSGANVLTF
TGTGCCAGCAGTCAAGGGGACTCTGGGGCCAACGTCCTGACTTTC
>TRBD1|TRBJ1-5|NA|TRBV12-3/TRBV12-4
CASSLVPGQGDILRNQPQHF
TGTGCCAGCAGTTTAGTGCCGGGACAGGGTGATATACTTCGCAATCAGCCCCAGCATTTT
>NA|TRBJ1-6|NA|TRBV6-1
CASTPRDLYSPLHF
TGTGCCAGCACCCCCCGGGACTTATATTCACCCCTCCACTTT
>TRBD2|TRBJ2-7|NA|TRBV6-1
CASSPGLAGLSSYEQYF
TGTGCCAGCAGTCCGGGACTAGCGGGTCTTAGCTCCTACGAGCAGTACTTC
>NA|TRBJ2-5|NA|TRBV5-1
CASSLERSGRQETQYF
TGCGCCAGCAGCTTGGAAAGGAGCGGGCGGCAAGAGACCCAGTACTTC
>NA|TRBJ2-3|NA|TRBV15
CATTRGYGVDPTDTQYF
TGTGCCACCACCCGAGGCTACGGGGTGGATCCCACAGATACGCAGTATTTT
>TRBD2|TRBJ2-7|NA|TRBV6-1
CASRQRDKTYEQYF
TGTGCCAGCAGACAGCGGGATAAGACCTACGAGCAGTACTTC
>TRBD1|TRBJ2-2|NA|TRBV7-9
CASSFSGTVNTGELFF
TGTGCCAGCAGCTTTTCCGGGACAGTGAACACCGGGGAGCTGTTTTTT
>NA|TRBJ2-3|NA|TRBV20-1
CSARTTLGNADTQYF
TGCAGTGCTAGGACTACCCTAGGAAATGCAGATACGCAGTATTTT
>TRBD2|TRBJ2-7|few|TRBV5-6
CASSFGLLAGDYEQYF
TGTGCCAGCAGCTTCGGCCTACTAGCGGGGGACTACGAGCAGTACTTC